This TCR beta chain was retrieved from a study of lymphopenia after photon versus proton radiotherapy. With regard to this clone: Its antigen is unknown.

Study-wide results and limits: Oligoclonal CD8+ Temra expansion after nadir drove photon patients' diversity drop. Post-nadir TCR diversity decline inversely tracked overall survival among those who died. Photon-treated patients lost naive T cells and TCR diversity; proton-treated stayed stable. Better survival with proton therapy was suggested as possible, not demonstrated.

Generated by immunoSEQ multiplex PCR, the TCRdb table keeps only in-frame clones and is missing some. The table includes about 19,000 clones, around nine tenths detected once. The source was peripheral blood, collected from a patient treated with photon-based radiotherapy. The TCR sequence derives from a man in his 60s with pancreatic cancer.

The CDR3 nucleotides are TGTGCCAGCAGCCTTGACAGGGTGACCTCCTACGAGCAGTACTTC. Translation gives CASSLDRVTSYEQYF. This chain uses TRBV14 with TRBJ2-7, with 7 bases that match TRBD1. Germline CDR1 and CDR2: SGHDN and FVKESK. The trim removed 4 bases at V and 0 bases at J, leaving 6 bases unmatched. The length of the CDR3 is 15 residues.